The next 23 T cell receptor beta chains were all read from a single sample in a study of T cell responses to AZD1222 COVID-19 vaccine. The method was immunoSEQ multiplex PCR; TCRdb's version includes in-frame clones alone and lacks a portion of them. The table records over 100,000 clones, just over 85% of them present only once. This material consisted of peripheral blood, taken on day 0 of AZD1222 vaccination. The receptor set was obtained from an adult in good health.

The chain couples TRBV5-1 to TRBJ1-2; D not certain. The CDR3 spans 15 residues. Germline CDR1 and CDR2: SGHRS and YFSETQ. The germline V and J ends were trimmed by 1 base and 3 bases, with 13 bases remaining between them. CDR3 loop: CASSLKKGSDYGYTF. CDR3 DNA: TGCGCCAGCAGCTTGAAAAAGGGCTCAGACTATGGCTACACCTTC.

The gene calls are TRBV19 and TRBJ2-7; D unclear. Trimming left V 5 bases short and J 5 bases short, with 22 bases between. The CDR3 contains 16 residues. Germline V gives CDR1 LNHDA, CDR2 SQIVND (reference sequence). CDR3 DNA sequence: TGTGCCAGTAGTCCCAGATTGATGCCCGAAGGCGACGAGCAGTACTTC. It encodes CASSPRLMPEGDEQYF.

This chain uses TRBV7-9 with TRBJ2-6; TRBD1 agrees at 8 bases. This CDR3 is 19 amino acids long. From germline, CDR1 is SEHNR and CDR2 FQNEAQ (reference sequence). V gave up 4 bases and J gave up 0 bases; unmatched junction bases: 11. The CDR3 DNA sequence: TGTGCCAGCAGCTCCCCACGGGGACAGGCCCTCTCTGGGGCCAACGTCCTGACTTTC. Protein: CASSSPRGQALSGANVLTF.

The chain joins TRBV6-6 to TRBJ2-3; 8 bases align to TRBD1. J gave up 3 bases and V 7 bases, and 9 bases lay outside the gene matches. The CDR3 has 15 residues. In germline, CDR1 is MNHNY, CDR2 SVGAGI (reference sequence). This CDR3 is CASTKDRAITDTQYF. The CDR3 bases are TGTGCCAGCACCAAGGACAGGGCGATAACAGATACGCAGTATTTT.

The chain is built from TRBV7-2 and TRBJ1-3, with a tentative D call TRBD1 (6 bases). Germline CDR1 is SGHTA and CDR2 is FQGNSA. Trimming removed 4 bases from V and 0 bases from J, with 16 bases in between. The CDR3 runs 17 residues. The CDR3 coding sequence is TGTGCCAGCAGCTCCCTAGGGGGAGCCCTCTCTGGAAACACCATATATTTT. The encoded protein is CASSSLGGALSGNTIYF.

Comments on this clone: An end of the junction does not agree with germline; a read error may underlie this. The chain carries TRBV2 and TRBJ2-1; 7 nucleotides align to TRBD1. The CDR3 covers 15 residues. The germline V gene encodes CDR1 SNHLY and CDR2 FYNNEI. CDR3 residues: CASSEEPGQYNEQFF. The CDR3 region has the DNA TGTGCCAGCAGCGAAGAGCCGGGACAGTACAATGAGCAGTTCTTC.

The chain couples TRBV6-4 to TRBJ1-1, with 9 bases identical to TRBD1. The CDR3 is 12 amino acids. J lost 8 bases, V lost 4 bases, and 2 bases had no gene match. In germline, CDR1 is MRHNA, CDR2 SNTAGT. In DNA form, the CDR3 reads TGTGCCAGCAGTGGACAGGGGGGAGAAGCTTTCTTT. Protein sequence: CASSGQGGEAFF.

The chain links TRBV9 to TRBJ1-2; 11 bases are a match to TRBD1. The CDR3 is 14 residues long. V was clipped by 5 bases and J by 4 bases; unmatched bases: 4. Germline V gene lookup returns CDR1 SGDLS and CDR2 YYNGEE. CDR3 nucleotides: TGTGCCAGCAGTACCGGGACAGGGGGCTATGGCTACACCTTC. It codes for CASSTGTGGYGYTF. Combining the CDR3 with reference TRBV9 and TRBJ1-2 gives the whole variable domain DSGVTQTPKHLITATGQRVTLRCSPRSGDLSVYWYQQSLDQGLQFLIQYYNGEERAKGNILERFSAQQFPDLHSELNLSSLELGDSALYFCASSTGTGGYGYTFGSGTRLTVV.

The V gene is TRBV2, the J gene TRBJ1-6; D gene unclear. Germline V gives CDR1 SNHLY, CDR2 FYNNEI. The CDR3 spans 17 residues. Trimming pared 4 bases from V and 11 bases from J, leaving 24 bases between. As DNA, the CDR3 is TGTGCCAGCAGTGGAAGCCTAGGACGAACGATCGGTCCACCCCTCCACTTT. Protein: CASSGSLGRTIGPPLHF.

The chain joins TRBV10-1 to TRBJ1-1; TRBD1 agrees at 10 bases. CDR1 WNHNN and CDR2 SYGVQD come from the germline V gene (reference sequence). V shed 5 bases and J 1 base; nucleotides not matched to a gene: 10. The CDR3 length is 17 residues. CDR3 sequence reads: CASSPGTGVPTNTEAFF. The CDR3 DNA reads TGCGCCAGCAGTCCCGGGACAGGGGTACCTACGAACACTGAAGCTTTCTTT.

About this clone itself: Different DNA sequences within this sample yield the same CDR3. CDR3 coding DNA: TGTGCCAGCAGTGAAGAGGGAAGGGTCACAGATACGCAGTATTTT. This translates into CASSEEGRVTDTQYF. The rearrangement joins TRBV2 to TRBJ2-3, with D unresolved. Germline loops: CDR1 SNHLY, CDR2 FYNNEI. Between the trimmed V and J ends, which lost 1 base and 2 bases, there was a span of 10 bases. This CDR3 comprises 15 residues.

The V call is TRBV18, the J call TRBJ1-3; weak D call: TRBD1 (5 bases). V lost 5 bases, J lost 4 bases, and 12 bases lay in between. The CDR3 consists of 14 residues. CDR1 KGHSH and CDR2 LQKENI come from the germline V gene. As DNA, the CDR3 is TGTGCCAGCTCATCTGACCGACAGGGAAACACCATATATTTT. This gives the protein CASSSDRQGNTIYF.

The rearrangement uses TRBV5-5 and TRBJ1-1; tentative D call: TRBD1 (5 bases). Per germline, CDR1 SGHKS and CDR2 YYEKEE (reference sequence). Trimming left V 2 bases short and J 0 bases short, with 14 bases between. The CDR3 is made up of 16 amino acids. CDR3 protein: CASSLLPAGMNTEAFF. CDR3 DNA sequence: TGTGCCAGCAGCTTACTTCCCGCAGGGATGAACACTGAAGCTTTCTTT.

V usage is TRBV29-1 and J usage is TRBJ2-3, with D unresolved. V lost 4 bases and J 6 bases, leaving 14 bases between the germline ends. Germline V gene sequence: CDR1 SQVTM, CDR2 ANQGSEA. There are 13 residues in the CDR3. CDR3 sequence reads: CSVGFRAPDTQYF. The CDR3 DNA follows: TGCAGCGTTGGTTTCCGGGCACCCGATACGCAGTATTTT.

This clone is a singleton in its sample. The V call is TRBV5-1, the J call TRBJ1-2; perhaps TRBD1 as D (6 bases). The V and J ends lost 7 bases and 6 bases respectively, with 13 bases between them. The CDR3 is 12 amino acids. Germline V gives CDR1 SGHRS, CDR2 YFSETQ. The CDR3 DNA sequence: TGCGCCAGCTACAGGGAGGGTGATGGCTACACCTTC. It is translated as CASYREGDGYTF.

The chain employs TRBV10-3 and TRBJ1-3; unclear D gene. The CDR3 totals 15 residues. Germline-derived CDR1 and CDR2 are ENHRY and SYGVKD. V gave up 3 bases and J gave up 0 bases, with 9 bases separating them. CDR3 protein: CAISDEINSGNTIYF. The CDR3 DNA reads as TGTGCCATCAGTGACGAAATTAACTCTGGAAACACCATATATTTT.

This clone has just a few counts. Distinct nucleotide sequences in the sample also encode this CDR3. The chain couples TRBV19 to TRBJ1-3; D gene ambiguous. The germline CDR1 and CDR2 sequences are LNHDA and SQIVND (reference sequence). V was cut by 0 bases and J by 4 bases, with 4 bases left in between. This CDR3 contains 13 residues. The CDR3 coding sequence is TGTGCCAGTAGTATAGATTCCGGAAACACCATATATTTT. Amino acid sequence: CASSIDSGNTIYF.

The chain is built from TRBV6-6 and TRBJ2-3; D remains ambiguous. The V gene lost 4 bases and the J gene lost 2 bases, with 7 bases spanning the gap. Germline V lookup: CDR1 MNHNY, CDR2 SVGAGI (reference sequence). CDR3 length equals 13 residues. This chain's CDR3 is CASSSPPTDTQYF. As DNA, the CDR3 is TGTGCCAGCAGTTCTCCCCCCACAGATACGCAGTATTTT.

The rearrangement links TRBV10-1 to TRBJ2-1; TRBD1 might be the D (6 bases). V was pared by 0 bases and J by 7 bases, with 7 bases between. The CDR3 runs to 13 residues. CDR1 WNHNN and CDR2 SYGVQD come from the germline V gene (reference sequence). CDR3 coding DNA: TGCGCCAGCAGTGAGTCAACAGGGAATGAGCAGTTCTTC. Translation gives CASSESTGNEQFF.

The chain has TRBV15 and TRBJ1-1, with D hard to call. Germline-derived CDR1 and CDR2 are LNHNV and YYDKDF (reference sequence). Trimming removed 2 bases from V and 1 base from J, with 5 bases in between. CDR3 size: 13 residues. CDR3 region: CATSRRPNTEAFF. In nucleotides, the CDR3 is TGTGCCACCAGCAGACGGCCGAACACTGAAGCTTTCTTT. Drawing the rest from reference TRBV15 and TRBJ1-1, the complete variable domain is DAMVIQNPRYQVTQFGKPVTLSCSQTLNHNVMYWYQQKSSQAPKLLFHYYDKDFNNEADTPDNFQSRRPNTSFCFLDIRSPGLGDTAMYLCATSRRPNTEAFFGQGTRLTVV.

The chain has TRBV5-1 and TRBJ1-1; unclear D gene. V lost 0 bases and J 1 base, leaving 7 bases between the germline ends. This CDR3 has 14 amino acids. Germline values: CDR1 SGHRS, CDR2 YFSETQ. CDR3 loop: CASSLEAANTEAFF. The CDR3 DNA is TGCGCCAGCAGCTTGGAGGCAGCGAACACTGAAGCTTTCTTT.

This chain connects TRBV28 to TRBJ1-2; D might be TRBD1 (5 bases). The CDR3 extends over 15 amino acids. The V and J ends lost 5 bases and 0 bases respectively, with 13 bases between them. From germline, CDR1 is MDHEN and CDR2 SYDVKM. The CDR3 nucleotides read TGTGCCAGCAGTCCCTCAGGGTTTTCTAACTATGGCTACACCTTC. It codes for CASSPSGFSNYGYTF.

The rearrangement links TRBV3-1 (or the pseudogene TRBV3-2) to TRBJ1-5; unclear D gene. The V end lost 1 base, the J end lost 2 bases, and 9 bases lay between the germline ends. In germline, CDR1 is LGHDT, CDR2 YNNKEL (reference sequence). This CDR3 has 15 amino acids. The CDR3 region is CASSQVDGRNQPQHF. As DNA, the CDR3 is TGTGCCAGCAGCCAAGTGGACGGACGCAATCAGCCCCAGCATTTT.